This record concerns one TCR beta chain sequence. The antigen is undetermined. Assay used: immunoSEQ multiplex PCR; TCRdb lists only in-frame clones, some missing. The table records roughly 4,500 clones, 20% to 25% of them present only once. The record originates from a study of T cells in localized non-small cell lung cancer. This CDR3 contains 14 residues. Germline V gene sequence: CDR1 SGHNT, CDR2 YENEEA. V shed 3 bases and J 7 bases; nucleotides not matched to a gene: 7. Study outcomes and limitations: Of the top 100 tumor clones, median about 56 were in adjacent lung, about 30 among its top 100. Highest T cell clonality was seen in uninvolved adjacent lung, surpassing that measured in tumor.

The chain combines TRBV11-3 with TRBJ2-5; TRBD2 agrees at 8 bases. This material consisted of lung tumor tissue, taken before any cancer treatment. This sequence originates from a female donor over 55 with stage I lung adenocarcinoma. The CDR3 here is CASSLPGRVGTQYF. The DNA for the CDR3 is TGTGCCAGCAGCTTGCCCGGGAGGGTCGGGACCCAGTACTTC. The whole variable domain, remainder taken from reference TRBV11-3 and TRBJ2-5, is EAGVVQSPRYKIIEKKQPVAFWCNPISGHNTLYWYLQNLGQGPELLIRYENEEAVDDSQLPKDRFSAERLKGVDSTLKIQPAELGDSAVYLCASSLPGRVGTQYFGPGTRLLVL.